The present TCR beta chain was sequenced within a study of blood T cell repertoires in COVID-19. Overall study: Whether acute or convalescent, the COVID-19 samples came from the United States, Italy and Spain. PBMCs, B-cell-depleted T cells, or T cells provided the cDNA or gDNA that made up the material.

Study processing details: Reference gene primer amplification gave nucleated cell count estimates. TCRdb's table, derived via immunoSEQ multiplex PCR, lists solely in-frame clones and lacks some. The V and J calls and the clone size are those of that table, but D and trimming were determined from the DNA. Here the sample spans about 210,000 clones, approximately 90% being singletons. Sequencing was carried out using peripheral blood. This clonotype originated in a woman aged 40 to 50 with acute or convalescent COVID-19.

The DNA of the CDR3 is TGTGCCAGCAGCTTAGGGGGTGCCACAGATACGCAGTATTTT. Encoded protein: CASSLGGATDTQYF. The genes are TRBV5-6 and TRBJ2-3; D is perhaps TRBD1 (6 bases). CDR3 length: 14 amino acids. The germline V gene has CDR1 SGHDT and CDR2 YYEEEE. V lost 2 bases to trimming and J lost 2 bases, with 9 bases between them.